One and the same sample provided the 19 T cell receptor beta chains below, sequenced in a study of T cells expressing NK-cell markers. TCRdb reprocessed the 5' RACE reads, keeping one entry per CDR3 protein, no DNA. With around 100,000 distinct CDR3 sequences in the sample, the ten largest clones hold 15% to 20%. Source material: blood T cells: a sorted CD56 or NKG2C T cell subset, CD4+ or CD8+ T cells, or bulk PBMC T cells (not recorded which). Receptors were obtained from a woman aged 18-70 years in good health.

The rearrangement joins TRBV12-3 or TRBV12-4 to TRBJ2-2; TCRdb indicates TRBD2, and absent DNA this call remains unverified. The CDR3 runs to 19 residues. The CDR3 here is CASSFFRDRTRKNTGELFF.

CDR3 in amino acids: CASSQLAGGGNEQFF. V usage is TRBV4-1 and J usage is TRBJ2-1; TCRdb calls TRBD2, which cannot be checked without DNA. CDR1 is MGHRA, CDR2 YSYEKL, per germline. CDR3 size: 15 residues.

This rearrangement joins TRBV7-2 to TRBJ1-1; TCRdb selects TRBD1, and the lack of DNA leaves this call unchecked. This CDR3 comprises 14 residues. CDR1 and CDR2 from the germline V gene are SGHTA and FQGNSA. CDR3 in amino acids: CASSRRDRVFEAFF.

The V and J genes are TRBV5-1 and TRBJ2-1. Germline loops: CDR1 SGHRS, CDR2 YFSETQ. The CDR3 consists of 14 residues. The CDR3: CASSLSGKHNEQFF. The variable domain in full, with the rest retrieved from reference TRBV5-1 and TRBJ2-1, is KAGVTQTPRYLIKTRGQQVTLSCSPISGHRSVSWYQQTPGQGLQFLFEYFSETQRNKGNFPGRFSGRQFSNSRSEMNVSTLELGDSALYLCASSLSGKHNEQFFGPGTRLTVL.

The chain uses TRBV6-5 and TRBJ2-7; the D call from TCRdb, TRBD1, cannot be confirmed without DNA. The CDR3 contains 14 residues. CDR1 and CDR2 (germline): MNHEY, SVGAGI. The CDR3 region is CASSYGTGPREQYF.

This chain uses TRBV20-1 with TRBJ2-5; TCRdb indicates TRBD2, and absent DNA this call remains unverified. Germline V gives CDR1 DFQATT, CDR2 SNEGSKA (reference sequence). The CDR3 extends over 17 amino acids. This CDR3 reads CSANGLAEDLFQETQYF.

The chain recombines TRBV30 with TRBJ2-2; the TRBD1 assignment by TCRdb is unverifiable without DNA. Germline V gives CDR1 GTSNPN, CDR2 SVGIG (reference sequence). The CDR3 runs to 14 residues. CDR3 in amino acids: CAWRYPGSAGELFF.

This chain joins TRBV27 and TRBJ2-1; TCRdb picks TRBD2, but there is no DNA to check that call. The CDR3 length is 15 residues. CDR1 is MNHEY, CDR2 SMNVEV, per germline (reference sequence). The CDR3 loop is CASSFVSGRADEQFF.

CDR3 loop: CASSLTAKGGVGSPLHF. The chain has TRBV7-3 and TRBJ1-6; TCRdb reports TRBD1, a call that lacks DNA to check it against. CDR1 and CDR2 from the germline V gene are SGHTA and FQGTGA. The CDR3 covers 17 residues.

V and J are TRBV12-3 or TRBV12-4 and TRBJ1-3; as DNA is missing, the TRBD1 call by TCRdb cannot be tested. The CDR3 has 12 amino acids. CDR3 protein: CASSPGGGTIYF.

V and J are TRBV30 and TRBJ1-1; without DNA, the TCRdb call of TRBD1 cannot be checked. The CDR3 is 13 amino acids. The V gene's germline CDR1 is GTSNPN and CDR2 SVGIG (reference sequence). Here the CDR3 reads CAWSVGTHTEAFF.

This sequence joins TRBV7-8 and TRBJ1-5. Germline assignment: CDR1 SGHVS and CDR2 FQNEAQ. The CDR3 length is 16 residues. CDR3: CASSPGRANSNQPQHF.

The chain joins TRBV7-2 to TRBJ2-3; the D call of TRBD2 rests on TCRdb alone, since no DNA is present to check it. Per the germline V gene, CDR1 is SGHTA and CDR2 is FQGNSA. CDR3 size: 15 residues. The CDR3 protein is CASSSLAGGPDTQYF.

The CDR3: CASSLRQGAQETQYF. V usage is TRBV5-1 and J usage is TRBJ2-5; the D call of TRBD1 rests on TCRdb alone, since no DNA is present to check it. The CDR3 loop spans 15 amino acids. CDR1 is SGHRS and CDR2 is YFSETQ in the germline V gene.

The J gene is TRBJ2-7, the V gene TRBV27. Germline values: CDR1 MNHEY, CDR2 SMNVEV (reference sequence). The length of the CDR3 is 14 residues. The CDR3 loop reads CASSFYGSSYEQYF.

The CDR3 reads CASSQETGTGGHEQYF. The chain carries TRBV4-3 and TRBJ2-7; TCRdb's D gene call, TRBD1, goes unchecked for lack of DNA. The CDR3 has 16 amino acids. Germline CDR1 LGHNA, CDR2 YSLEER.

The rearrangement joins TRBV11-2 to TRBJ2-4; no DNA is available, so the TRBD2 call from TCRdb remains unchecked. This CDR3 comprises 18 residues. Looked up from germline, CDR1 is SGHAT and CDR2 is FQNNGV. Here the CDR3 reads CASSFSPPAGLAKNIQYF. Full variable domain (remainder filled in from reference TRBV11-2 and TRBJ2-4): EAGVAQSPRYKIIEKRQSVAFWCNPISGHATLYWYQQILGQGPKLLIQFQNNGVVDDSQLPKDRFSAERLKGVDSTLKIQPAKLEDSAVYLCASSFSPPAGLAKNIQYFGAGTRLSVL.

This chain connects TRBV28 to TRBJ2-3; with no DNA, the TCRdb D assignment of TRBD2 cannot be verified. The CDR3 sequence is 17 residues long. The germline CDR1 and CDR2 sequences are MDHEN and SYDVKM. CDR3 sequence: CASSQNPSGGYTDTQYF.

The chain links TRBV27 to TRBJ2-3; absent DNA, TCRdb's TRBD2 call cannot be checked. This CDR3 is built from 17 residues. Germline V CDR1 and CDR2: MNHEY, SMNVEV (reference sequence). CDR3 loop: CASSLVFAGGQGDTQYF.